One sample yielded the 32 T cell receptor beta chains listed below, sequenced in a study of cytomegalovirus exposure and HLA in healthy donors. Profiled with immunoSEQ multiplex PCR; TCRdb holds only in-frame clones, not every one. Of about 150,000 clones listed, 75% to 90% are singletons. The sequencing sample was made of PBMCs. The source is a man younger than 35 in good health and CMV-seropositive.

In DNA form, the CDR3 reads TGTGCCAGCAGTGACTCTACGAAGGCTAGCGGGGGCCCACGGGGTACCTACGAGCAGTACTTC. This gives the protein CASSDSTKASGGPRGTYEQYF. V gene TRBV6-4 combines with J gene TRBJ2-7, with 10 bases fitting TRBD2. Trimming took 0 bases from V and 2 from J; bases not matched to a gene: 19. The CDR3 is 21 amino acids. Germline loops: CDR1 MRHNA, CDR2 SNTAGT.

V is TRBV29-1 and J is TRBJ1-1, with D hard to call. Trimming took off 3 bases at V and 1 base at J, with 9 bases between the two ends. The germline gives CDR1 SQVTM, CDR2 ANQGSEA. CDR3 length: 13 residues. DNA for the CDR3: TGCAGCGTTGACCTCAACGGGAACACTGAAGCTTTCTTT. Protein sequence: CSVDLNGNTEAFF. Based on the CDR3 plus reference TRBV29-1 and TRBJ1-1, the full variable domain is SAVISQKPSRDICQRGTSLTIQCQVDSQVTMMFWYRQQPGQSLTLIATANQGSEATYESGFVIDKFPISRPNLTFSTLTVSNMSPEDSSIYLCSVDLNGNTEAFFGQGTRLTVV.

This chain connects TRBV29-1 to TRBJ2-3; 8 bases line up with TRBD1. After removal of 6 bases from V and 0 bases from J, the junction contained 5 bases not matched to a gene. The CDR3 loop spans 14 amino acids. CDR1 SQVTM and CDR2 ANQGSEA come from the germline V gene. Here the CDR3 DNA reads TGCAGCGTATCGGACAGGGCTAGCACAGATACGCAGTATTTT. It specifies CSVSDRASTDTQYF.

The chain employs TRBV25-1 and TRBJ2-3; 14 nucleotides line up with TRBD2. V was clipped by 8 bases and J by 4 bases; unmatched bases: 5. Germline V CDR1 and CDR2: MGHDK, SYGVNS. The CDR3 spans 15 residues. The CDR3 loop is CASGGLAGGPDTQYF. Written as DNA, the CDR3 is TGTGCCAGCGGAGGACTAGCGGGAGGCCCAGATACGCAGTATTTT. Together with reference TRBV25-1 and TRBJ2-3, the CDR3 gives the full variable domain: EADIYQTPRYLVIGTGKKITLECSQTMGHDKMYWYQQDPGMELHLIHYSYGVNSTEKGDLSSESTVSRIRTEHFPLTLESARPSHTSQYLCASGGLAGGPDTQYFGPGTRLTVL.

This sequence joins TRBV5-6 and TRBJ2-7, with D possibly TRBD2 on 5 matching bases. Germline CDR1 and CDR2: SGHDT and YYEEEE. The V gene lost 2 bases and the J gene lost 7 bases, with 13 bases spanning the gap. The CDR3 sequence is 13 residues long. In DNA, the CDR3 is TGTGCCAGCAGCTTTGGATCCGGGAAGGAGCAGTACTTC. Protein sequence: CASSFGSGKEQYF.

This chain's CDR3 is CAWDSSGPTDTQYF. The DNA of the CDR3 is TGTGCCTGGGATTCTAGCGGGCCCACAGATACGCAGTATTTT. This chain links TRBV30 with TRBJ2-3, with 8 positions matching TRBD2. The CDR3 is 14 amino acids. Per the germline V gene, CDR1 is GTSNPN and CDR2 is SVGIG (reference sequence). V shed 5 bases, J shed 2 bases, and the junction held 6 bases outside the gene matches.

The chain recombines TRBV5-6 with TRBJ2-7; maybe TRBD2 (7 bases). Germline V gene lookup returns CDR1 SGHDT and CDR2 YYEEEE. Trimming shortened V by 0 bases and J by 2 bases, and 12 bases separated the two germline ends. This CDR3 region has 15 residues. CDR3 sequence reads: CASSLEGGSPYEQYF. The CDR3 bases are TGTGCCAGCAGCTTGGAGGGGGGGTCCCCCTACGAGCAGTACTTC. The variable domain in full, completed from reference TRBV5-6 and TRBJ2-7, reads DAGVTQSPTHLIKTRGQQVTLRCSPKSGHDTVSWYQQALGQGPQFIFQYYEEEERQRGNFPDRFSGHQFPNYSSELNVNALLLGDSALYLCASSLEGGSPYEQYFGPGTRLTVT.

V is TRBV5-1 and J is TRBJ2-7; 10 nucleotides agree with TRBD2. From germline, CDR1 is SGHRS and CDR2 YFSETQ. This CDR3 is 15 amino acids long. V dropped 0 bases and J dropped 7; count of bases not matched to a gene: 7. Written as DNA, the CDR3 is TGCGCCAGCAGCTTGGTGGCTAGCGGGAGTATAGAGCAGTACTTC. Translated: CASSLVASGSIEQYF.

The CDR3 is CASSSGPLDNEQFF. The CDR3, as DNA: TGTGCCAGCAGCTCAGGGCCCCTCGACAATGAGCAGTTCTTC. The chain joins TRBV11-2 to TRBJ2-1; a weak D match, TRBD1 (5 bases). Between the trimmed V and J ends, which lost 4 bases and 5 bases, there was a span of 12 bases. Germline V lookup: CDR1 SGHAT, CDR2 FQNNGV. The CDR3 is 14 residues long.

The genes are TRBV28 and TRBJ2-6; D might be TRBD2 (5 bases). The ends were cut back, 1 base at V and 3 bases at J, with 10 bases in the middle. The germline CDR1 and CDR2 sequences are MDHEN and SYDVKM. The CDR3 loop spans 16 amino acids. This CDR3 is CASSLLSGNGANVLTF. The CDR3 DNA is TGTGCCAGCAGTTTATTGTCGGGGAATGGGGCCAACGTCCTGACTTTC.

The CDR3 spells CASSNRLAQETQYF. The CDR3 DNA is TGCGCCAGCAGCAACCGACTAGCCCAAGAGACCCAGTACTTC. The chain recombines TRBV5-1 with TRBJ2-5, with 7 bases fitting TRBD2. The CDR3 consists of 14 residues. V trimming: 4 bases; J trimming: 1 base; junction bases outside the gene matches: 4. CDR1 is SGHRS, CDR2 YFSETQ, per germline.

This chain links TRBV5-1 with TRBJ2-1, with TRBD2 matching 12 bases. Germline assignment: CDR1 SGHRS and CDR2 YFSETQ. With V trimmed by 4 bases and J by 4 bases, 6 bases remained unmatched. The CDR3 is made up of 16 amino acids. The CDR3 sequence is CASSVTSGSSYNEQFF. CDR3 DNA sequence: TGCGCCAGCAGCGTGACTAGCGGGAGTTCGTACAATGAGCAGTTCTTC.

The chain links TRBV18 to TRBJ2-3, with D possibly being TRBD2 (5 bases). The CDR3 loop spans 16 amino acids. Germline lookup yields CDR1 KGHSH and CDR2 LQKENI. V gave up 3 bases and J gave up 0 bases, with 13 bases separating them. The CDR3 sequence is CASSPTGLTSTDTQYF. In DNA form, the CDR3 reads TGTGCCAGCTCACCGACGGGATTGACTAGCACAGATACGCAGTATTTT.

The chain links TRBV6-5 to TRBJ1-6; D is undetermined. V gave up 5 bases and J gave up 5 bases, with 10 bases separating them. The germline V gene has CDR1 MNHEY and CDR2 SVGAGI. The CDR3 is made up of 14 amino acids. The CDR3, as DNA: TGTGCCAGCAGTCCTAGGATGGATAATTCACCCCTCCACTTT. Translated: CASSPRMDNSPLHF.

The chain carries TRBV2 and TRBJ2-3; possibly TRBD1 for D (6 bases). Trimming shortened V by 9 bases and J by 0 bases, and 10 bases separated the two germline ends. CDR3 length: 13 amino acids. Germline V gene lookup returns CDR1 SNHLY and CDR2 FYNNEI. The CDR3 is CASRQESTDTQYF. CDR3 DNA: TGTGCCAGTAGACAGGAAAGCACAGATACGCAGTATTTT.

J is TRBJ2-5 and V is TRBV7-6, with 9 nucleotides matching TRBD2. CDR3 size: 19 residues. Germline CDR1 and CDR2: SGHVS and FNYEAQ. The trim removed 1 base at V and 1 base at J, leaving 13 bases unmatched. CDR3 sequence reads: CASSLEGQISTSGQETQYF. The CDR3 DNA reads as TGTGCCAGCAGCTTAGAAGGGCAGATTTCGACTAGCGGCCAAGAGACCCAGTACTTC.

V gene TRBV5-1 combines with J gene TRBJ2-3, with D possibly TRBD2 on 6 matching bases. The CDR3 sequence is 16 residues long. Looked up from germline, CDR1 is SGHRS and CDR2 is YFSETQ. V gave up 0 bases and J gave up 0 bases, with 11 bases separating them. The CDR3 DNA sequence: TGCGCCAGCAGCTTGGGGACTAAAACTAGCACAGATACGCAGTATTTT. It is translated as CASSLGTKTSTDTQYF. Complete variable domain (other parts from reference TRBV5-1 and TRBJ2-3): KAGVTQTPRYLIKTRGQQVTLSCSPISGHRSVSWYQQTPGQGLQFLFEYFSETQRNKGNFPGRFSGRQFSNSRSEMNVSTLELGDSALYLCASSLGTKTSTDTQYFGPGTRLTVL.

The chain uses TRBV5-1 and TRBJ2-7, with a tentative D call TRBD2 (6 bases). Deletions cut 8 bases from V and 3 bases from J, with 21 bases between. This CDR3 spans 15 amino acids. CDR1 is SGHRS and CDR2 is YFSETQ in the germline V gene. CDR3 sequence: CASSLKSSDRYEQYF. The DNA of the CDR3 is TGCGCCAGTTCCCTCAAGTCTAGCGACCGCTACGAGCAGTACTTC.

This chain links TRBV6-5 with TRBJ2-7; 8 positions match TRBD1. J was trimmed by 3 bases and V by 10 bases; bases with no gene match: 11. This CDR3 has 14 residues. From germline, CDR1 is MNHEY and CDR2 SVGAGI. The CDR3 coding sequence is TGTGCCACCCGGGATTGGACAGGGATCTACGAGCAGTACTTC. It specifies CATRDWTGIYEQYF.

This clone has just one count. The CDR3 nucleotides are TGTGCCATCAGTGGGGTATTAGCGGGTTCACACAATGAGCAGTTCTTC. Amino acid sequence: CAISGVLAGSHNEQFF. The chain recombines TRBV10-3 with TRBJ2-1, with 7 bases fitting TRBD2. The V gene's germline CDR1 is ENHRY and CDR2 SYGVKD. The CDR3 extends over 16 amino acids. J was trimmed by 5 bases and V by 4 bases; bases with no gene match: 11.

This chain links TRBV18 with TRBJ2-5; 7 nucleotides line up with TRBD2. Germline CDR1 and CDR2: KGHSH and LQKENI. The CDR3 spans 19 residues. V shed 3 bases and J 4 bases; nucleotides not matched to a gene: 20. The CDR3 sequence is CASSPAAGSVGIAGETQYF. CDR3 coding DNA: TGTGCCAGCTCACCGGCTGCGGGGTCTGTCGGGATAGCGGGAGAGACCCAGTACTTC.

The chain has TRBV11-3 and TRBJ1-2; no firm D call. The V gene lost 7 bases and the J gene lost 4 bases, with 16 bases spanning the gap. The CDR3 runs 14 residues. Looked up from germline, CDR1 is SGHNT and CDR2 is YENEEA. The CDR3 is CASTPKSGSYGYTF. As DNA, the CDR3 is TGTGCCAGCACCCCAAAATCAGGTTCCTATGGCTACACCTTC.

CDR3 sequence reads: CASSLRGGSAYEQYF. The CDR3 DNA is TGTGCCAGCAGCTTACGTGGGGGCTCGGCCTACGAGCAGTACTTC. The chain carries TRBV7-2 and TRBJ2-7, with D tentatively TRBD1 (6 bases). The CDR3 is made up of 15 amino acids. V was pared by 2 bases and J by 2 bases, with 13 bases between. CDR1 is SGHTA, CDR2 FQGNSA, per germline.

The rearrangement uses TRBV25-1 and TRBJ2-6, with D hard to call. The CDR3 length is 16 residues. CDR1 MGHDK and CDR2 SYGVNS come from the germline V gene. V was cut by 1 base and J by 0 bases, with 7 bases left in between. The CDR3 reads CASSESQLSGANVLTF. The CDR3 bases are TGTGCCAGCAGTGAATCTCAACTCTCTGGGGCCAACGTCCTGACTTTC. Complete variable domain (other parts from reference TRBV25-1 and TRBJ2-6): EADIYQTPRYLVIGTGKKITLECSQTMGHDKMYWYQQDPGMELHLIHYSYGVNSTEKGDLSSESTVSRIRTEHFPLTLESARPSHTSQYLCASSESQLSGANVLTFGAGSRLTVL.

The CDR3 DNA is TGTGCCAGCAGCTCGCGGGGGGCCCCCCCCTATGGCTACACCTTC. It yields the protein CASSSRGAPPYGYTF. This chain uses TRBV7-8 with TRBJ1-2, with a tentative D call TRBD1 (6 bases). In germline, CDR1 is SGHVS, CDR2 FQNEAQ. Trimming took off 4 bases at V and 4 bases at J, with 16 bases between the two ends. The CDR3 extends over 15 amino acids.

In DNA form, the CDR3 reads TGTGCCAGCAGCCAAAGGAGGACAGGCCCATATGGCTACACCTTC. This codes for CASSQRRTGPYGYTF. V usage is TRBV14 and J usage is TRBJ1-2; 7 bases are a match to TRBD1. V gave up 2 bases and J gave up 5 bases; unmatched junction bases: 8. This CDR3 has 15 amino acids. CDR1 and CDR2 from the germline V gene are SGHDN and FVKESK.

This chain links TRBV6-5 with TRBJ1-5; 7 bases are a match to TRBD1. Germline V gene sequence: CDR1 MNHEY, CDR2 SVGAGI. The CDR3 consists of 14 residues. With 5 bases clipped from V and 6 bases from J, the junction kept 7 bases outside the gene matches. DNA for the CDR3: TGTGCCAGCAGTCCCGACAGGGCCCCTCAGCCCCAGCATTTT. As protein: CASSPDRAPQPQHF.

The chain combines TRBV25-1 with TRBJ2-3; D uncertain. CDR3 size: 12 residues. The germline CDR1 and CDR2 sequences are MGHDK and SYGVNS. V lost 1 base and J 7 bases, leaving 6 bases between the germline ends. As DNA, the CDR3 is TGTGCCAGCAGTGAATCGAGCAATACGCAGTATTTT. It codes for CASSESSNTQYF.

The chain employs TRBV27 and TRBJ1-5; TRBD1 is a possible D gene (5 bases). Between the trimmed V and J ends, which lost 0 bases and 16 bases, there was a span of 19 bases. This CDR3 comprises 14 residues. Looked up from germline, CDR1 is MNHEY and CDR2 is SMNVEV (reference sequence). The CDR3 region is CASSLSSTGGSFHF. In nucleotides, the CDR3 is TGTGCCAGCAGTTTATCATCCACGGGGGGTAGTTTCCATTTT.

The chain couples TRBV7-2 to TRBJ2-7; a possible D gene is TRBD2 (6 bases). Per the germline V gene, CDR1 is SGHTA and CDR2 is FQGNSA. The V gene lost 3 bases and the J gene lost 7 bases, with 22 bases spanning the gap. CDR3 length equals 16 residues. CDR3 amino acids: CASSLRVGSGEGEQYF. The CDR3 bases are TGTGCCAGCAGCTTGAGGGTCGGGAGCGGTGAAGGAGAGCAGTACTTC.

The chain uses TRBV15 and TRBJ1-5, with D possibly matching TRBD1 (5 bases). Germline-derived CDR1 and CDR2 are LNHNV and YYDKDF (reference sequence). Trimming left V 0 bases short and J 2 bases short, with 8 bases between. This CDR3 has 15 residues. For the CDR3, the DNA is TGTGCCACCAGCAGAGATCTAGGGGGCAATCAGCCCCAGCATTTT. Its translation is CATSRDLGGNQPQHF. Looking up the rest from reference TRBV15 and TRBJ1-5 gives the full variable domain: DAMVIQNPRYQVTQFGKPVTLSCSQTLNHNVMYWYQQKSSQAPKLLFHYYDKDFNNEADTPDNFQSRRPNTSFCFLDIRSPGLGDTAMYLCATSRDLGGNQPQHFGDGTRLSIL.

J is TRBJ2-7 and V is TRBV19, with a possible D match to TRBD2 (5 bases). The germline gives CDR1 LNHDA, CDR2 SQIVND (reference sequence). V lost 3 bases, J lost 2 bases, and 11 bases lay in between. The CDR3 is 14 amino acids. This CDR3 is CASSIGIRAYEQYF. The CDR3 nucleotides are TGTGCCAGTAGTATCGGGATTCGGGCCTACGAGCAGTACTTC.